A selection of T cell receptor beta chains follows, all from one sample in a study of T cells expressing NK-cell markers. TCRdb processed the 5' RACE reads again and assigns one entry to each CDR3 protein, with no DNA. The sample table sets out just under 150,000 distinct CDR3 sequences. Sequencing input: blood T cells: a sorted CD56 or NKG2C T cell subset, CD4+ or CD8+ T cells, or bulk PBMC T cells (not recorded which). These receptors were obtained from a young man in good health. Each CDR3 is given with its conserved first and last residue.

j_gene | v_gene | len | CDR3aa
TRBJ2-1 | TRBV6-2/TRBV6-3 | 15 | CASSTPTSGYNEQFF
TRBJ1-3 | TRBV29-1 | 14 | CSVVRQSSGNTIYF
TRBJ2-1 | TRBV5-1 | 14 | CASSAHGGDNEQFF
TRBJ2-3 | TRBV12-3/TRBV12-4 | 15 | CASSFGRGIADTQYF
TRBJ2-3 | TRBV4-2 | 18 | CASSQVAGSSSGTDTQYF
TRBJ2-1 | TRBV5-1 | 12 | CASSSGHLGWFF
TRBJ2-3 | TRBV20-1 | 16 | CSASIRLSVFTDTQYF
TRBJ1-1 | TRBV2 | 16 | CASSGTVGQYPSEAFF
TRBJ2-1 | TRBV2 | 15 | CASRGAGGLYNEQFF
TRBJ2-2 | TRBV7-9 | 15 | CASSLEDGTPKELFF
TRBJ2-7 | TRBV6-6 | 12 | CASKQTDYEQYF
TRBJ2-1 | TRBV7-9 | 15 | CASSEAGPSYNEQFF
TRBJ2-3 | TRBV30 | 15 | CAWSVRTDHTDTQYF
TRBJ2-2 | TRBV30 | 18 | CAWGAGTGVYWYTGELFF
TRBJ1-3 | TRBV20-1 | 17 | CSANLGQRGLMGNTIYF
TRBJ1-3 | TRBV6-6 | 13 | CASTVGSGNTIYF
TRBJ2-1 | TRBV20-1 | 14 | CSARPGLDINEQFF
TRBJ2-1 | TRBV19 | 16 | CASSIDPYNWPNEQFF
TRBJ1-5 | TRBV27 | 13 | CASSLSGNQPQHF
TRBJ2-2 | TRBV12-3/TRBV12-4 | 19 | CASSLILKADRGPTGELFF
TRBJ2-2 | TRBV28 | 15 | CASSFWTANTGELFF
TRBJ1-5 | TRBV7-2 | 13 | CASSPAGDQPQHF
TRBJ2-1 | TRBV4-1 | 14 | CASSQPDYLNEQFF
TRBJ2-1 | TRBV30 | 14 | CAWSAGLAWNEQFF
TRBJ2-1 | TRBV24-1 | 16 | CATSDPLNSLYNEQFF
TRBJ2-3 | TRBV12-3/TRBV12-4 | 15 | CASSLVGSRTDTQYF
TRBJ2-7 | TRBV30 | 13 | CAWSVSLAGEQYF
TRBJ2-3 | TRBV2 | 15 | CAGGLQGASTDTQYF